These 30 T cell receptor beta chains share one sample of origin, sequenced in a study of blood T cell repertoires in COVID-19. TCRdb's table, derived via immunoSEQ multiplex PCR, lists solely in-frame clones and lacks some. The sample consists of around 140,000 clones, over 80% of them appearing once. Sample: peripheral blood. The receptors here all came from a man aged 45-65 years with active COVID-19.

The chain couples TRBV4-1 to TRBJ2-5; a weak D match, TRBD2 (5 bases). V lost 1 base and J 9 bases, leaving 18 bases between the germline ends. Germline V gene sequence: CDR1 MGHRA, CDR2 YSYEKL. This CDR3 contains 15 residues. The CDR3 DNA reads as TGCGCCAGCAGCCAAGGGGAACAGCCCCTGGAGGCCCAGTACTTC. Its protein product is CASSQGEQPLEAQYF.

DNA of the CDR3: TGTGCCAGCAGCTCCGGGACAGGGAAAGGCTACACCTTC. Amino acid sequence: CASSSGTGKGYTF. The chain has TRBV7-9 and TRBJ1-2, with TRBD1 matching 9 bases. This CDR3 comprises 13 residues. Germline CDR1 reads SEHNR; CDR2 reads FQNEAQ (reference sequence). J gave up 8 bases and V 4 bases, and 5 bases lay outside the gene matches.

The genes are TRBV19 and TRBJ2-2; possibly TRBD2 for D (5 bases). Trimming shortened V by 6 bases and J by 6 bases, and 14 bases separated the two germline ends. Germline V gene data show CDR1 as LNHDA and CDR2 as SQIVND (reference sequence). The CDR3 extends over 14 amino acids. The chain's CDR3 is CASRLILGPGELFF. The DNA for the CDR3 is TGTGCCAGTAGGCTAATACTAGGCCCCGGGGAGCTGTTTTTT.

The sample holds one count of this clone. The chain carries TRBV19 and TRBJ1-5; possibly TRBD1 for D (6 bases). The V and J ends lost 2 bases and 5 bases respectively, with 10 bases between them. Germline loops: CDR1 LNHDA, CDR2 SQIVND (reference sequence). The CDR3 loop spans 14 amino acids. The CDR3 sequence is CASSILSGDQPQHF. The CDR3 DNA reads TGTGCCAGTAGTATATTGTCAGGGGATCAGCCCCAGCATTTT.

A single count supports this clone. V gene TRBV19 combines with J gene TRBJ2-7; D is uncertain. The CDR3 loop spans 13 amino acids. Between the trimmed V and J ends, which lost 10 bases and 2 bases, there was a span of 15 bases. Germline assignment: CDR1 LNHDA and CDR2 SQIVND (reference sequence). CDR3 region: CATRSTPPYEQYF. CDR3 sequence (DNA): TGTGCCACTAGGTCCACTCCCCCCTACGAGCAGTACTTC.

The chain employs TRBV29-1 and TRBJ2-2, with D possibly being TRBD1 (6 bases). CDR3 size: 12 residues. CDR1 and CDR2 from the germline V gene are SQVTM and ANQGSEA. The germline V and J ends were trimmed by 7 bases and 4 bases, with 10 bases remaining between them. DNA of the CDR3: TGCAGCGCAACAGGGACCACCGGGGAGCTGTTTTTT. This translates into CSATGTTGELFF.

The chain uses TRBV18 and TRBJ1-1, with a possible D match to TRBD1 (5 bases). Germline-derived CDR1 and CDR2 are KGHSH and LQKENI. The CDR3 is 12 residues long. Between the trimmed V and J ends, which lost 0 bases and 10 bases, there was a span of 9 bases. The chain's CDR3 is CASSPPEQGAFF. The CDR3 DNA reads as TGTGCCAGCTCACCACCGGAGCAGGGAGCTTTCTTT.

This chain uses TRBV6-2 or TRBV6-3 with TRBJ2-3; possible D gene TRBD2, 6 bases. The germline V and J ends were trimmed by 5 bases and 8 bases, with 23 bases remaining between them. Germline V gives CDR1 MNHEY, CDR2 SVGEGT. CDR3 size: 16 residues. This CDR3 reads CASSAWGLDYRGTQYF. CDR3 coding DNA: TGTGCCAGCAGTGCATGGGGACTGGACTACAGAGGTACGCAGTATTTT.

This chain links TRBV18 with TRBJ2-5, with D perhaps TRBD2 (6 bases). Germline lookup yields CDR1 KGHSH and CDR2 LQKENI. V lost 4 bases to trimming and J lost 2 bases, with 11 bases between them. The CDR3 spans 14 residues. CDR3 nucleotides: TGTGCCAGCTCACGGACGGGGGTACAAGAGACCCAGTACTTC. Translation: CASSRTGVQETQYF.

This chain links TRBV19 with TRBJ1-6, with D perhaps matching TRBD1 (6 bases). This CDR3 has 15 residues. Looked up from germline, CDR1 is LNHDA and CDR2 is SQIVND (reference sequence). V was shortened by 3 bases and J by 7 bases, with 13 bases between the two germline ends. CDR3 protein: CASSIEGDPNSPLHF. The CDR3 nucleotides read TGTGCCAGTAGTATCGAGGGGGACCCAAATTCACCCCTCCACTTT.

The chain couples TRBV25-1 to TRBJ1-2; 7 positions agree with TRBD1. V trimming: 6 bases; J trimming: 0 bases; junction bases outside the gene matches: 13. Germline-derived CDR1 and CDR2 are MGHDK and SYGVNS. CDR3 size: 17 residues. Here the CDR3 DNA reads TGTGCCAGCAGCGCCGAGGGGGCTCTGGGATCTAACTATGGCTACACCTTC. Translated: CASSAEGALGSNYGYTF.

CDR3 sequence (DNA): TGTGCCAGCTCACCTGGGGGGGTATTTGGCACAGATACGCAGTATTTT. Protein product: CASSPGGVFGTDTQYF. The chain employs TRBV18 and TRBJ2-3; TRBD2 matches at 7 bases. Germline trimming cut 3 bases from V and 1 base from J; bases unmatched to any gene: 7. The germline gives CDR1 KGHSH, CDR2 LQKENI. The CDR3 runs 16 residues. The entire variable domain, with the rest obtained from reference TRBV18 and TRBJ2-3, is as follows: NAGVMQNPRHLVRRRGQEARLRCSPMKGHSHVYWYRQLPEEGLKFMVYLQKENIIDESGMPKERFSAEFPKEGPSILRIQQVVRGDSAAYFCASSPGGVFGTDTQYFGPGTRLTVL.

The chain has TRBV7-8 and TRBJ1-1; 9 positions agree with TRBD1. V was clipped by 5 bases and J by 4 bases; unmatched bases: 11. From germline, CDR1 is SGHVS and CDR2 FQNEAQ. The CDR3 is 16 residues long. The CDR3 loop is CASSSTRDRVFTEAFF. The CDR3 DNA reads as TGTGCCAGCAGCAGCACCCGGGACAGGGTTTTCACTGAAGCTTTCTTT.

This chain connects TRBV6-6 to TRBJ1-2; D gene unclear. The CDR3 sequence is 16 residues long. CDR1 is MNHNY, CDR2 SVGAGI, per germline (reference sequence). Between the trimmed V and J ends, which lost 4 bases and 4 bases, there was a span of 19 bases. In nucleotides, the CDR3 is TGTGCCAGCAGTTTGGTCTTGGCGGAACTGAGCTATGGCTACACCTTC. It specifies CASSLVLAELSYGYTF.

The chain links TRBV12-5 to TRBJ2-2; weak D call: TRBD2 (5 bases). This CDR3 has 15 residues. Germline assignment: CDR1 LGHNT and CDR2 FRNRAP. The V end lost 2 bases, the J end lost 6 bases, and 13 bases lay between the germline ends. CDR3 sequence reads: CASGLLLRVAGELFF. Here the CDR3 DNA reads TGTGCTAGTGGTTTGCTGTTGAGGGTAGCCGGGGAGCTGTTTTTT.

The V gene is TRBV3-1 (or the pseudogene TRBV3-2), the J gene TRBJ1-2; TRBD1 matches 7 bases. Germline trimming cut 4 bases from V and 4 bases from J; bases unmatched to any gene: 6. The CDR3 spans 14 residues. CDR1 LGHDT and CDR2 YNNKEL come from the germline V gene (reference sequence). The CDR3 DNA follows: TGTGCCAGCAGCCCGACAGGGATCGGCTATGGCTACACCTTC. Translation gives CASSPTGIGYGYTF.

The chain uses TRBV6-5 and TRBJ1-1, with D possibly being TRBD1 (5 bases). V gave up 6 bases and J gave up 0 bases, with 11 bases separating them. This CDR3 comprises 14 residues. Germline lookup yields CDR1 MNHEY and CDR2 SVGAGI. The CDR3 reads CASRPTDMNTEAFF. CDR3 nucleotides: TGTGCCAGCAGACCGACAGATATGAACACTGAAGCTTTCTTT.

This clone was seen repeatedly, ten times or more. V and J are TRBV19 and TRBJ1-2, with 8 bases aligning to TRBD1. The CDR3 sequence is 16 residues long. The germline gives CDR1 LNHDA, CDR2 SQIVND (reference sequence). V was clipped by 5 bases and J by 5 bases; unmatched bases: 13. The CDR3 nucleotides are TGTGCCAGTAGTCATCCGGCCCAGGGGGCCGTGTATGGCTACACCTTC. It is translated as CASSHPAQGAVYGYTF.

V and J are TRBV12-5 and TRBJ1-5, with D tentatively TRBD1 (6 bases). V was clipped by 2 bases and J by 0 bases, with 14 bases between them. Germline V gene lookup returns CDR1 LGHNT and CDR2 FRNRAP. The CDR3 sequence is 17 residues long. In nucleotides, the CDR3 is TGTGCTAGTGGTTTGATTCCGGGGGGGGCTAGCAATCAGCCCCAGCATTTT. Its protein product is CASGLIPGGASNQPQHF.

The V and J genes are TRBV21-1 and TRBJ1-1; TRBD1, the table's D call, was not compared with the DNA. TRBV21-1 is assigned pseudogene status. The CDR3 length is 15 residues. In DNA, the CDR3 is TGTGCCAGCAGCATGCGAGGGGGCGCCCACACTGAAGCTTTCTTT. Its translation is CASSMRGGAHTEAFF.

This chain uses TRBV23-1 with TRBJ1-4; D might be TRBD1 (6 bases). TRBV23-1 qualifies as an ORF whose function is uncertain. CDR3 length: 15 amino acids. Trimming shortened V by 6 bases and J by 5 bases, and 16 bases separated the two germline ends. CDR3 residues: CASSPREGGNEKLFF. DNA for the CDR3: TGCGCCAGCAGCCCGAGGGAGGGGGGGAATGAAAAACTGTTTTTT.

V usage is TRBV12-3 or TRBV12-4 and J usage is TRBJ2-4; no clear D gene. CDR3 length equals 13 residues. Trimming removed 6 bases at V and 0 bases at J, with 6 bases between. In DNA form, the CDR3 reads TGTGCCAGCAGCCTCTCAGCCAAAAACATTCAGTACTTC. Translating gives CASSLSAKNIQYF.

The rearrangement links TRBV30 to TRBJ1-2; D not certain. Trimming left V 5 bases short and J 8 bases short, with 15 bases between. Germline V gene lookup returns CDR1 GTSNPN and CDR2 SVGIG (reference sequence). This CDR3 has 12 amino acids. The chain's CDR3 is CAWEHFGRGYTF. The DNA for the CDR3 is TGTGCCTGGGAGCACTTCGGTCGGGGCTACACCTTC.

The chain links TRBV19 to TRBJ1-1; tentatively, D is TRBD1 (5 bases). Germline loops: CDR1 LNHDA, CDR2 SQIVND (reference sequence). V lost 3 bases to trimming and J lost 6 bases, with 14 bases between them. The CDR3 spans 14 residues. The CDR3 loop is CASSIGQNIAEAFF. DNA of the CDR3: TGTGCCAGTAGTATTGGACAAAATATCGCTGAAGCTTTCTTT.

This chain joins TRBV7-6 and TRBJ2-1; 10 nucleotides agree with TRBD2. CDR1 is SGHVS and CDR2 is FNYEAQ in the germline V gene. CDR3 size: 22 residues. V trimming: 5 bases; J trimming: 4 bases; junction bases outside the gene matches: 26. This CDR3 reads CASSLRIRVPWLAGALYNEQFF. In DNA, the CDR3 is TGTGCCAGCAGCCTTAGAATCCGGGTCCCATGGCTAGCGGGGGCCCTTTACAATGAGCAGTTCTTC.

The V call is TRBV7-9, the J call TRBJ1-5; D is unclear. V was cut by 5 bases and J by 0 bases, with 17 bases left in between. The CDR3 extends over 17 amino acids. Germline loops: CDR1 SEHNR, CDR2 FQNEAQ (reference sequence). The CDR3 sequence is CASSPLGSVYSNQPQHF. The CDR3, as DNA: TGTGCCAGCAGCCCCCTCGGAAGCGTTTATAGCAATCAGCCCCAGCATTTT.

The chain joins TRBV30 to TRBJ1-1, with 7 bases identical to TRBD1. J gave up 9 bases and V 0 bases, and 10 bases lay outside the gene matches. CDR1 and CDR2 from the germline V gene are GTSNPN and SVGIG (reference sequence). The CDR3 contains 14 residues. The CDR3 DNA is TGTGCCTGGAGTGTACCCCCCGGACAGGCCCAAGCTTTCTTT. It specifies CAWSVPPGQAQAFF.

About this clone itself: The sample contains more than one DNA sequence encoding this CDR3. The rearrangement uses TRBV20-1 and TRBJ2-7; no firm D call. The V gene lost 2 bases and the J gene lost 5 bases, with 7 bases spanning the gap. The germline CDR1 and CDR2 sequences are DFQATT and SNEGSKA (reference sequence). The CDR3 has 11 residues. The CDR3 spells CSARSGHEQYF. CDR3 bases: TGCAGTGCTAGATCAGGCCACGAGCAGTACTTC.

This clone was detected only once. The V and J genes are TRBV5-1 and TRBJ2-5, with a possible D match to TRBD1 (6 bases). The CDR3 totals 15 residues. The germline V gene has CDR1 SGHRS and CDR2 YFSETQ. The V end lost 0 bases, the J end lost 3 bases, and 12 bases lay between the germline ends. The CDR3 nucleotides are TGCGCCAGCAGCTTGGAAGGCAGGGGAAAAGAGACCCAGTACTTC. Its translation: CASSLEGRGKETQYF.

This clone was recorded a few times. The chain has TRBV7-8 and TRBJ1-6, with 7 positions matching TRBD1. The CDR3 has 14 residues. In germline, CDR1 is SGHVS, CDR2 FQNEAQ. Trimming cost V 5 bases and J 6 bases; bases outside gene matches: 4. In DNA form, the CDR3 reads TGTGCCAGCAGCCAGGGACAGCGTAATTCACCCCTCCACTTT. Its translation: CASSQGQRNSPLHF.